The next 9 T cell receptor beta chains were all read from a single sample in a study of T cell repertoires in cytomegalovirus infection. TCRdb fed the reads into MiXCR, producing one record per CDR3 protein. The table lists approximately 500,000 distinct CDR3 sequences, more than 15% of them singletons. The material sequenced was CD8+ T cells from PBMCs. These receptors all stem from a human donor in good health (CMV status not recorded). Some clones in this sample may be carry-over from other donors' samples.

The table lists this clonotype with many counts. The chain recombines TRBV7-8 with TRBJ2-1, with 10 bases fitting TRBD2. Germline lookup yields CDR1 SGHVS and CDR2 FQNEAQ. This CDR3 spans 15 amino acids. With 1 base clipped from V and 7 bases from J, the junction kept 4 bases outside the gene matches. This CDR3 reads CASSLEASGSNEQFF. CDR3 sequence (DNA): TGTGCCAGCAGCTTAGAGGCTAGCGGGAGTAATGAGCAGTTCTTC.

In this sample, this clonotype turned up many times. V and J are TRBV11-2 and TRBJ2-7; D not resolved. The CDR3 length is 13 residues. Trimming left V 5 bases short and J 5 bases short, with 13 bases between. The V gene's germline CDR1 is SGHAT and CDR2 FQNNGV. The CDR3 DNA reads as TGTGCCAGCAGCATGACCATATCTAACGAGCAGTACTTC. Protein sequence: CASSMTISNEQYF. The complete variable domain, with remaining parts taken from reference TRBV11-2 and TRBJ2-7, reads EAGVAQSPRYKIIEKRQSVAFWCNPISGHATLYWYQQILGQGPKLLIQFQNNGVVDDSQLPKDRFSAERLKGVDSTLKIQPAKLEDSAVYLCASSMTISNEQYFGPGTRLTVT.

This clonotype was recorded a few times. This chain uses TRBV27 with TRBJ2-7; 8 bases map to TRBD1. Germline V CDR1 and CDR2: MNHEY, SMNVEV (reference sequence). Trimming at V came to 3 bases and at J to 4 bases, leaving 8 bases not matched to a gene. The CDR3 loop spans 15 amino acids. The CDR3 loop is CASSFISQGAYEQYF. CDR3 DNA sequence: TGTGCCAGCAGTTTCATCTCGCAGGGGGCTTACGAGCAGTACTTC.

This clonotype has at least ten counts. V and J are TRBV7-9 and TRBJ2-2; D gene unclear. The germline gives CDR1 SEHNR, CDR2 FQNEAQ (reference sequence). The V gene lost 6 bases and the J gene lost 4 bases, with 12 bases spanning the gap. This CDR3 contains 14 residues. The CDR3 spells CASSGTQVTGELFF. The CDR3 nucleotides are TGTGCCAGCAGTGGAACCCAGGTCACCGGGGAGCTGTTTTTT.

This clonotype has a count of ten or more. The chain joins TRBV7-9 to TRBJ1-5, with D possibly being TRBD1 (6 bases). This CDR3 has 15 amino acids. Looked up from germline, CDR1 is SEHNR and CDR2 is FQNEAQ (reference sequence). V gave up 4 bases and J gave up 3 bases, with 13 bases separating them. The CDR3 protein is CASSSGTKVNQPQHF. CDR3 nucleotide sequence: TGTGCCAGCAGCTCTGGGACAAAGGTCAATCAGCCCCAGCATTTT.

Only a few counts were recorded for this clonotype. This chain uses TRBV20-1 with TRBJ2-1; D may be TRBD2 (6 bases). Trimming pared 0 bases from V and 6 bases from J, leaving 12 bases between. The CDR3 loop spans 14 amino acids. The germline gives CDR1 DFQATT, CDR2 SNEGSKA (reference sequence). The chain's CDR3 is CSARDLAGINEQFF. The CDR3 region has the DNA TGCAGTGCTAGAGATTTGGCGGGAATCAATGAGCAGTTCTTC.

This clonotype occurred many times. The chain employs TRBV12-3 or TRBV12-4 and TRBJ2-3, with 10 bases identical to TRBD2. V trimming: 6 bases; J trimming: 2 bases; junction bases outside the gene matches: 5. The CDR3 loop spans 15 amino acids. CDR3 amino acids: CASSTGTSDTDTQYF. The CDR3, as DNA: TGTGCCAGCAGCACCGGGACTAGCGACACAGATACGCAGTATTTT.

This clonotype turned up a few times. V and J are TRBV10-2 and TRBJ2-5; 8 bases align to TRBD2. Trimming at V came to 7 bases and at J to 5 bases, leaving 9 bases not matched to a gene. The CDR3 extends over 14 amino acids. Germline V gives CDR1 WSHSY, CDR2 SAAADI. This CDR3 is CASTISGGVETQYF. The CDR3 bases are TGCGCCAGCACTATTTCGGGGGGGGTTGAGACCCAGTACTTC.

In its sample, this clonotype was seen many times. V usage is TRBV7-9 and J usage is TRBJ2-7; no firm D call. In germline, CDR1 is SEHNR, CDR2 FQNEAQ (reference sequence). This CDR3 is 14 amino acids long. V lost 5 bases and J 4 bases, leaving 15 bases between the germline ends. The CDR3 region is CASSPRTEEYEQYF. The CDR3 DNA reads as TGTGCCAGCAGCCCGCGGACCGAAGAATACGAGCAGTACTTC.